The 19 T cell receptor beta chains presented below share a single source sample, sequenced in a study of T-cell memory formation after mild COVID-19. MiXCR, run by TCRdb on the 5' RACE reads, gives a single entry per CDR3 protein. The data hold about 440,000 distinct CDR3 sequences, with around 19% observed a single time. Sequenced input: PBMCs or a T cell subset sorted from them (not recorded which). The receptors were sampled from an adult woman who had mild COVID-19 (a few samples of this study predate the infection). Cell type and time point are not known.

V is TRBV5-1 and J is TRBJ1-1; TRBD1 is a possible D gene (6 bases). V was shortened by 4 bases and J by 3 bases, with 16 bases between the two germline ends. Germline V CDR1 and CDR2: SGHRS, YFSETQ. This CDR3 is built from 15 residues. The CDR3 DNA follows: TGCGCCAGCAGCCCATTTGGACAGATGTACACTGAAGCTTTCTTT. Encoded protein: CASSPFGQMYTEAFF.

This clonotype was counted only a few times. V gene TRBV7-3 combines with J gene TRBJ2-1, with a possible D match to TRBD2 (5 bases). Germline lookup yields CDR1 SGHTA and CDR2 FQGTGA. The CDR3 is 13 amino acids. With 5 bases removed from V and 7 bases from J, the gap between germline ends came to 12 bases. The CDR3 region is CASSPSPDNEQFF. The CDR3 DNA is TGTGCCAGCAGCCCTAGCCCGGATAATGAGCAGTTCTTC.

V gene TRBV20-1 combines with J gene TRBJ2-1; D remains unclear. CDR1 is DFQATT and CDR2 is SNEGSKA in the germline V gene (reference sequence). This CDR3 spans 14 amino acids. Trimming left V 5 bases short and J 3 bases short, with 14 bases between. CDR3 DNA: TGCAGTGCTCCGACTCACGACCACTACAATGAGCAGTTCTTC. Translated, it gives CSAPTHDHYNEQFF.

This clonotype was seen a handful of times. The chain links TRBV6-6 to TRBJ2-2, with D unclear. In germline, CDR1 is MNHNY, CDR2 SVGAGI (reference sequence). The CDR3 loop spans 14 amino acids. The V and J ends lost 0 bases and 4 bases respectively, with 6 bases between them. The CDR3 bases are TGTGCCAGCAGTTACTCAGGGCTCACCGGGGAGCTGTTTTTT. Its protein is CASSYSGLTGELFF.

The chain joins TRBV3-1 to TRBJ1-1, with no clear D. The CDR3 is made up of 15 amino acids. Germline CDR1 is LGHDT and CDR2 is YNNKEL (reference sequence). Trimming cost V 1 base and J 2 bases, with 11 bases left between them. The CDR3 here is CASSQGRGGNTEAFF. The CDR3, as DNA: TGTGCCAGCAGCCAAGGTCGGGGAGGTAACACTGAAGCTTTCTTT.

In its sample, this clonotype was seen a few times. The rearrangement links TRBV12-3 or TRBV12-4 to TRBJ2-1; unclear D gene. V lost 5 bases and J 8 bases, leaving 13 bases between the germline ends. This CDR3 spans 13 amino acids. For the CDR3, the DNA is TGTGCCAGCAGTCCAGGTGCATGGGATGAGCAGTTCTTC. This encodes CASSPGAWDEQFF.

The chain recombines TRBV24-1 with TRBJ1-1, with no clear D. This CDR3 comprises 11 residues. CDR1 KGHDR and CDR2 SFDVKD come from the germline V gene. V gave up 3 bases and J gave up 3 bases, with 1 base separating them. The chain's CDR3 is CATSDDTEAFF. CDR3 DNA: TGTGCCACCAGTGATGACACTGAAGCTTTCTTT.

This clonotype was found a few times. V gene TRBV20-1 combines with J gene TRBJ1-3; D may be TRBD1 (5 bases). The CDR3 is made up of 14 amino acids. The germline V and J ends were trimmed by 5 bases and 0 bases, with 11 bases remaining between them. Germline V gene sequence: CDR1 DFQATT, CDR2 SNEGSKA (reference sequence). The CDR3 coding sequence is TGCAGTGCTGACTTGGGGGGCTCTGGAAACACCATATATTTT. Amino acids: CSADLGGSGNTIYF.

This clonotype came up a few times. This chain links TRBV6-1 with TRBJ2-5; 13 nucleotides agree with TRBD2. V shed 3 bases and J 2 bases; nucleotides not matched to a gene: 3. The germline V gene encodes CDR1 MNHNS and CDR2 SASEGT. The CDR3 loop spans 16 amino acids. The CDR3 here is CASSDRGLAGQETQYF. As DNA, the CDR3 is TGTGCCAGCAGTGATCGGGGACTAGCGGGGCAAGAGACCCAGTACTTC.

The sample holds a few counts of this clonotype. The rearrangement joins TRBV6-2 or TRBV6-3 to TRBJ2-7, with TRBD2 as a possible D gene (6 bases). There are 13 residues in the CDR3. Germline V lookup: CDR1 MNHEY, CDR2 SVGEGT. The V end lost 7 bases, the J end lost 4 bases, and 14 bases lay between the germline ends. The CDR3 region is CASNPGGLYEQYF. CDR3 DNA: TGTGCCAGCAATCCTGGAGGGTTGTACGAGCAGTACTTC.

V and J are TRBV7-9 and TRBJ1-1; D call uncertain. V was pared by 0 bases and J by 3 bases, with 5 bases between. Germline lookup yields CDR1 SEHNR and CDR2 FQNEAQ (reference sequence). The CDR3 consists of 13 residues. CDR3 loop: CASSLAWDTEAFF. The CDR3 DNA follows: TGTGCCAGCAGCTTAGCCTGGGACACTGAAGCTTTCTTT.

J is TRBJ2-1 and V is TRBV2; 10 positions agree with TRBD2. The J segment lost 6 bases and the V segment lost 10 bases, leaving 9 bases of the junction unmatched. Germline V gives CDR1 SNHLY, CDR2 FYNNEI. The CDR3 has 14 residues. The CDR3 DNA follows: TGTGCCACCCTGGGGACTAGCGTAAGCAATGAGCAGTTCTTC. Residues: CATLGTSVSNEQFF.

The chain employs TRBV19 and TRBJ1-1, with unresolved D. CDR1 LNHDA and CDR2 SQIVND come from the germline V gene (reference sequence). Trimming took 2 bases from V and 0 from J, leaving 4 bases between them. This CDR3 is built from 13 residues. The CDR3, as DNA: TGTGCCAGTAGTATACGACTGAACACTGAAGCTTTCTTT. Its translation: CASSIRLNTEAFF.

This clonotype showed up just a few times. The rearrangement links TRBV7-9 to TRBJ2-1; 7 positions agree with TRBD2. V dropped 5 bases and J dropped 10; count of bases not matched to a gene: 8. Germline CDR1 reads SEHNR; CDR2 reads FQNEAQ (reference sequence). The CDR3 covers 13 residues. The CDR3 region is CASSPLFGGEQFF. The CDR3 nucleotides read TGTGCCAGCAGCCCTCTTTTCGGGGGGGAGCAGTTCTTC.

This chain joins TRBV7-9 and TRBJ2-5; possible D gene TRBD2, 5 bases. V was trimmed by 0 bases and J by 2 bases, leaving 10 bases between them. Per the germline V gene, CDR1 is SEHNR and CDR2 is FQNEAQ (reference sequence). The CDR3 covers 15 residues. As DNA, the CDR3 is TGTGCCAGCAGCTTAGCTCTAGCAGATCAAGAGACCCAGTACTTC. Translating gives CASSLALADQETQYF.

The chain couples TRBV6-5 to TRBJ2-7, with 10 bases matching TRBD1. Unmatched junction bases numbered 9, after V lost 7 bases and J lost 6 bases. Germline CDR1 MNHEY, CDR2 SVGAGI. The CDR3 sequence is 14 residues long. The CDR3 bases are TGTGCCAGCATTCAGGGACAGGGGACCCGCGAGCAGTACTTC. Protein sequence: CASIQGQGTREQYF.

The chain employs TRBV6-1 and TRBJ2-5; D gene unclear. The CDR3 covers 12 residues. Trimming cost V 6 bases and J 6 bases, with 11 bases left between them. Germline V gene data show CDR1 as MNHNS and CDR2 as SASEGT. CDR3 sequence: CASSSPSQTQYF. For the CDR3, the DNA is TGTGCCAGCAGCAGCCCCAGCCAGACCCAGTACTTC.

V and J are TRBV4-1 and TRBJ2-5; the match to TRBD2 covers 7 bases. Losses at the gene ends were 4 bases for V and 2 bases for J; bases not matched to a gene: 10. The germline V gene encodes CDR1 MGHRA and CDR2 YSYEKL. This CDR3 is built from 16 residues. The CDR3 reads CASSRRPGLKQETQYF. CDR3 bases: TGCGCCAGCAGCCGCCGACCGGGACTAAAACAAGAGACCCAGTACTTC.

This clonotype was counted only a few times. The chain links TRBV9 to TRBJ2-7; TRBD2 matches 9 bases. The CDR3 has 17 amino acids. The junction had 10 bases not matched to a gene; V was cut back by 0 bases and J by 3 bases. Germline CDR1 SGDLS, CDR2 YYNGEE. This chain's CDR3 is CASSVGASGDNIYEQYF. In DNA, the CDR3 is TGTGCCAGCAGCGTAGGGGCTAGCGGGGATAATATCTACGAGCAGTACTTC.